The TCR beta chain described here comes from a study of T-cell reconstitution after alpha-beta-depleted transplantation in children. Study-wide points: At day 60, the high TCRbeta diversity found in some patients originated from recipient T cells and thymic progenitors that had survived. Two months or so post-transplant, alpha-beta T cells reportedly derived from several hundred expanded graft clones.

Many counts were recorded for this clonotype. The antigen is undetermined. Germline loops: CDR1 SGHTA, CDR2 FQGNSA. Trimming took off 1 base at V and 4 bases at J, with 10 bases between the two ends. The CDR3 extends over 15 amino acids. Unique molecular identifiers were incorporated when the TCRbeta library was constructed. In TCRdb, the PCR reads were re-called with MiXCR into one record per CDR3 protein. Of around 100,000 distinct CDR3 sequences detected, around 6.1% appear once; the ten largest clones hold about 6.1%. The specimen comprised PBMCs, mostly from graft donor cells, sampled 60 days after TCRalphabeta/CD19-depleted stem cell transplant. The TCR sequence derives from a female patient younger than 10 who had a stem cell transplant for Fanconi anemia, so the T cells may come from the graft donor. V and J are TRBV7-2 and TRBJ2-2; TRBD2 is a possible D gene (6 bases). In DNA, the CDR3 is TGTGCCAGCAGCTTAGGGCTCGGGGGCACCGGGGAGCTGTTTTTT. Amino acids: CASSLGLGGTGELFF.